These T cell receptor beta chains were read from a single sample in a study of PD-1 blockade in classical Hodgkin lymphoma. Sequencing was performed with immunoSEQ multiplex PCR; in TCRdb, only in-frame clones are kept and a portion is missing. The data show about 97,000 clones, with roughly 83% seen just once and about 12% held by the top ten. The source material was peripheral blood mononuclear cells (PBMCs), sampled at baseline. These receptors were collected from a human donor with classical Hodgkin lymphoma. Both conserved end residues are part of each CDR3. Each record gives: J gene, V gene, D gene, clone size, CDR3 protein, CDR3 DNA. A D gene is named only where the DNA matches it firmly. Clone size is shown for a subset of rows, as once, few, many or a class of expanded clone.

j_call: TRBJ2-7
v_call: TRBV10-2
d_call: TRBD2
clone_size: once
cdr3_aa: CASSGGGTRRLEQYF
cdr3_nt: TGCGCCAGCAGTGGGGGGGGGACCCGCAGGCTCGAGCAGTACTTC

j_call: TRBJ2-7
v_call: TRBV5-4
d_call: TRBD2
clone_size: NA
cdr3_aa: CASSLGSGTYEQYF
cdr3_nt: TGTGCCAGCAGCTTAGGTAGCGGGACTTACGAGCAGTACTTC

j_call: TRBJ2-3
v_call: TRBV5-1
d_call: TRBD1
clone_size: NA
cdr3_aa: CASSGQGPDTQYF
cdr3_nt: TGCGCCAGCTCGGGACAGGGGCCAGATACGCAGTATTTT

j_call: TRBJ2-1
v_call: TRBV5-4
d_call: TRBD2
clone_size: NA
cdr3_aa: CASRREPGEDEQFF
cdr3_nt: TGTGCCAGCAGGCGGGAGCCGGGGGAGGATGAGCAGTTCTTC

j_call: TRBJ1-2
v_call: TRBV2
d_call: NA
clone_size: NA
cdr3_aa: CASIPMGQASNYGYTF
cdr3_nt: TGTGCCAGCATCCCAATGGGGCAAGCGTCTAACTATGGCTACACCTTC

j_call: TRBJ1-1
v_call: TRBV10-3
d_call: TRBD1
clone_size: NA
cdr3_aa: CAIRSQGAGNTEAFF
cdr3_nt: TGTGCCATCAGGTCGCAGGGGGCCGGGAACACTGAAGCTTTCTTT

j_call: TRBJ2-7
v_call: TRBV7-8
d_call: NA
clone_size: NA
cdr3_aa: CASSSWGAGERTYEQYF
cdr3_nt: TGTGCCAGCAGCTCCTGGGGGGCGGGAGAGAGGACCTACGAGCAGTACTTC

j_call: TRBJ2-7
v_call: TRBV5-4
d_call: NA
clone_size: NA
cdr3_aa: CASSLYGPYEQYF
cdr3_nt: TGTGCCAGCAGCTTGTATGGCCCTTACGAGCAGTACTTC

j_call: TRBJ2-1
v_call: TRBV10-1
d_call: TRBD2
clone_size: NA
cdr3_aa: CASSDLGGGYNEQFF
cdr3_nt: TGCGCCAGCAGTGATCTTGGGGGGGGGTACAATGAGCAGTTCTTC

j_call: TRBJ2-5
v_call: TRBV27
d_call: TRBD2
clone_size: once
cdr3_aa: CASGTSGEETQYF
cdr3_nt: TGTGCCAGCGGGACTAGCGGCGAAGAGACCCAGTACTTC

j_call: TRBJ1-2
v_call: TRBV28
d_call: TRBD1
clone_size: NA
cdr3_aa: CASSLLTMTGQYGYTF
cdr3_nt: TGTGCCAGCAGTTTGCTAACCATGACAGGGCAATATGGCTACACCTTC

j_call: TRBJ2-7
v_call: TRBV25-1
d_call: NA
clone_size: NA
cdr3_aa: CASRPSLQISYEQYF
cdr3_nt: TGTGCCAGCAGGCCCTCCCTACAGATCTCCTACGAGCAGTACTTC

j_call: TRBJ2-1
v_call: TRBV5-1
d_call: NA
clone_size: NA
cdr3_aa: CASSLARIALLDEQFF
cdr3_nt: TGCGCCAGCAGCTTGGCCCGTATAGCTTTACTGGATGAGCAGTTCTTC

j_call: TRBJ2-2
v_call: TRBV19
d_call: TRBD1
clone_size: NA
cdr3_aa: CASSRGTGAIITGELFF
cdr3_nt: TGTGCCAGTAGTAGGGGGACAGGGGCGATTATCACCGGGGAGCTGTTTTTT

j_call: TRBJ2-1
v_call: TRBV5-4
d_call: TRBD2
clone_size: NA
cdr3_aa: CASSLSPGLAGAGEQFF
cdr3_nt: TGTGCCAGCAGCTTGAGCCCGGGACTAGCGGGAGCGGGGGAGCAGTTCTTC

j_call: TRBJ2-7
v_call: TRBV25-1
d_call: TRBD1
clone_size: NA
cdr3_aa: CAAQGIPRMEQYF
cdr3_nt: TGTGCCGCACAGGGGATCCCCCGTATGGAGCAGTACTTC

j_call: TRBJ2-3
v_call: TRBV5-1
d_call: NA
clone_size: NA
cdr3_aa: CASSAPGAGDTQYF
cdr3_nt: TGCGCCAGCAGCGCCCCGGGGGCCGGCGATACGCAGTATTTT

j_call: TRBJ1-2
v_call: TRBV5-1
d_call: NA
clone_size: NA
cdr3_aa: CASSLEAGQTF
cdr3_nt: TGCGCCAGCAGCTTGGAGGCCGGGCAAACGTTC

j_call: TRBJ1-1
v_call: TRBV11-3
d_call: NA
clone_size: NA
cdr3_aa: CASSSPEEGEAFF
cdr3_nt: TGTGCCAGCAGCTCACCAGAGGAGGGGGAAGCTTTCTTT

j_call: TRBJ2-3
v_call: TRBV2
d_call: NA
clone_size: NA
cdr3_aa: CASSVNGAGGTDTQYF
cdr3_nt: TGTGCCAGCAGTGTAAACGGGGCCGGGGGCACAGATACGCAGTATTTT

j_call: TRBJ1-5
v_call: TRBV30
d_call: NA
clone_size: few
cdr3_aa: CAWSVSVGQPQHF
cdr3_nt: TGTGCCTGGAGTGTCTCAGTGGGTCAGCCCCAGCATTTT

j_call: TRBJ2-1
v_call: TRBV2
d_call: NA
clone_size: NA
cdr3_aa: CASSDQGYNEQFF
cdr3_nt: TGTGCCAGCAGTGACCAGGGGTACAATGAGCAGTTCTTC

j_call: TRBJ2-7
v_call: TRBV27
d_call: TRBD1
clone_size: few
cdr3_aa: CASKRDRGKYYEQYF
cdr3_nt: TGTGCCAGCAAGCGGGACAGGGGAAAATACTACGAGCAGTACTTC

j_call: TRBJ1-1
v_call: TRBV19
d_call: TRBD1
clone_size: NA
cdr3_aa: CASSPRTGANTEAFF
cdr3_nt: TGTGCCAGTAGTCCTCGGACAGGGGCAAACACTGAAGCTTTCTTT

j_call: TRBJ2-3
v_call: TRBV6-1
d_call: TRBD2
clone_size: NA
cdr3_aa: CASSGKSRDYTDTQYF
cdr3_nt: TGTGCCAGCAGTGGAAAAAGCCGGGACTACACAGATACGCAGTATTTT

j_call: TRBJ2-6
v_call: TRBV5-4
d_call: NA
clone_size: NA
cdr3_aa: CASSDLRQNSGANVLTF
cdr3_nt: TGTGCCAGCAGCGACCTACGACAGAACTCTGGGGCCAACGTCCTGACTTTC

j_call: TRBJ1-2
v_call: TRBV5-3
d_call: NA
clone_size: NA
cdr3_aa: CARSGCYGYTF
cdr3_nt: TGTGCCAGAAGCGGGTGCTATGGCTACACCTTC

j_call: TRBJ2-7
v_call: TRBV7-2
d_call: NA
clone_size: NA
cdr3_aa: CASTEEQGREQYF
cdr3_nt: TGTGCCAGCACCGAGGAGCAGGGACGGGAGCAGTACTTC

j_call: TRBJ1-2
v_call: TRBV29-1
d_call: NA
clone_size: NA
cdr3_aa: CSVEPPNRQTSYTF
cdr3_nt: TGCAGCGTTGAGCCCCCCAATAGGCAAACGAGCTACACCTTC

j_call: TRBJ2-5
v_call: TRBV15
d_call: TRBD1
clone_size: NA
cdr3_aa: CATSRLPGQVEETQYF
cdr3_nt: TGTGCCACCAGCAGACTGCCGGGACAGGTAGAAGAGACCCAGTACTTC

j_call: TRBJ2-1
v_call: TRBV30
d_call: NA
clone_size: NA
cdr3_aa: CAWKEWTPRNEQFF
cdr3_nt: TGTGCCTGGAAAGAGTGGACCCCGCGCAATGAGCAGTTCTTC

j_call: TRBJ1-2
v_call: TRBV2
d_call: NA
clone_size: NA
cdr3_aa: CASSEGSGYGYTF
cdr3_nt: TGTGCCAGCAGTGAAGGGTCGGGGTATGGCTACACCTTC

j_call: TRBJ2-7
v_call: TRBV4-1
d_call: TRBD2
clone_size: many
cdr3_aa: CASSQLAGGTYEQYF
cdr3_nt: TGCGCCAGCAGCCAATTAGCGGGAGGAACCTACGAGCAGTACTTC

j_call: TRBJ1-1
v_call: TRBV5-1
d_call: NA
clone_size: NA
cdr3_aa: CASSLGSAGWNTEAFF
cdr3_nt: TGCGCCAGCAGCTTGGGATCGGCAGGATGGAACACTGAAGCTTTCTTT